This T cell receptor (beta chain) stems from a study of tumor and adjacent non-tumor tissue in lung cancer. Study overall: The cohort had roughly 12 adenocarcinoma, a couple of squamous cell and 1 small cell patients. Findings and caveats of the study: Significantly higher TCR diversity was found in tumor than normal lung.

TCRbeta libraries were built with three rounds of nested PCR, modified from ARM-PCR. TCRdb ran MiXCR on the multiplex PCR reads and lists one entry per CDR3 protein. The repertoire holds 40,000 to 45,000 distinct CDR3 sequences, with roughly 60% as singletons. This sample's RNA came from whole unsorted tissue. Distant lung tissue was collected more than 3 cm away from the tumor edge. Newly diagnosed lung cancer patients had thoracic surgery in China, August–late 2014, without prior chemotherapy. The CDR3 extends over 18 amino acids. The germline V gene has CDR1 MNHEY and CDR2 SVGAGI. About this clonotype: Its antigen is as yet unknown. Compared with germline, one end of the junction differs, possibly owing to a read error.

The sample was distant non-tumor lung tissue. The chain employs TRBV6-5 and TRBJ2-2; a weak D match, TRBD2 (6 bases). The TCR sequence derives from a man aged 50-60 years with non-small cell lung cancer. The CDR3 spells CASSSRGLGDRRTGELFF. CDR3 DNA: TGTGCCAGCAGTTCAAGGGGACTGGGGGATCGTCGCACCGGGGAACTGTTTTTT.